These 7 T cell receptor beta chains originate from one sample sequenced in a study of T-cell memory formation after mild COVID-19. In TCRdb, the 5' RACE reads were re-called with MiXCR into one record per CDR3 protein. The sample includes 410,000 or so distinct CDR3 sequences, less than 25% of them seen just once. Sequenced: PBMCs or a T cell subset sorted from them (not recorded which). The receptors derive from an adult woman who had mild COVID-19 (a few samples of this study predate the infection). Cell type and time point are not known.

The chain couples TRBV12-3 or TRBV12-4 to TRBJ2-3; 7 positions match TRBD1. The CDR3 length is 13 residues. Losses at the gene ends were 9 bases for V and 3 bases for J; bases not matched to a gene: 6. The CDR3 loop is CASILDRTDTQYF. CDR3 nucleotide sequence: TGTGCCAGTATATTGGACAGGACAGATACGCAGTATTTT.

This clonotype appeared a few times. The CDR3 spells CAWGKDRGGQPQHF. CDR3 bases: TGTGCCTGGGGGAAGGACAGGGGAGGTCAGCCCCAGCATTTT. The genes are TRBV30 and TRBJ1-5; 9 bases fit TRBD1. Trimming removed 5 bases from V and 6 bases from J; junction bases left unmatched: 8. This CDR3 is built from 14 residues. Germline V lookup: CDR1 GTSNPN, CDR2 SVGIG (reference sequence). The complete variable domain, with remaining parts taken from reference TRBV30 and TRBJ1-5, reads SQTIHQWPATLVQPVGSPLSLECTVEGTSNPNLYWYRQAAGRGLQLLFYSVGIGQISSEVPQNLSASRPQDRQFILSSKKLLLSDSGFYLCAWGKDRGGQPQHFGDGTRLSIL.

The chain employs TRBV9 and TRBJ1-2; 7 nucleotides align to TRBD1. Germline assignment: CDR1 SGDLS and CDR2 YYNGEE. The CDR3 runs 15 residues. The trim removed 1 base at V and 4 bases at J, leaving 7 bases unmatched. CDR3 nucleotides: TGTGCCAGCAGCGTAAGTCCGGGGACAGTCTATGGCTACACCTTC. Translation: CASSVSPGTVYGYTF.

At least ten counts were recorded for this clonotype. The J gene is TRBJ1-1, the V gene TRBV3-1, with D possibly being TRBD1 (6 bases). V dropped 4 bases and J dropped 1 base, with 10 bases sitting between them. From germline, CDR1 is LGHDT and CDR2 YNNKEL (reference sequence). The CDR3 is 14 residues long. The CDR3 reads CASSLGHANTEAFF. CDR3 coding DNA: TGTGCCAGCAGCCTGGGACACGCGAACACTGAAGCTTTCTTT.

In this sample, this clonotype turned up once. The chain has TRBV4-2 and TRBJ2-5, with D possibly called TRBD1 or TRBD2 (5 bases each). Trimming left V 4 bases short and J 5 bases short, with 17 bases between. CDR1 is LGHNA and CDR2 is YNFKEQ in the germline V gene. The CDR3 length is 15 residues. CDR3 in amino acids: CASSPERDPFETQYF. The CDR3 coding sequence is TGTGCCAGCAGCCCCGAGAGGGACCCCTTTGAGACCCAGTACTTC.

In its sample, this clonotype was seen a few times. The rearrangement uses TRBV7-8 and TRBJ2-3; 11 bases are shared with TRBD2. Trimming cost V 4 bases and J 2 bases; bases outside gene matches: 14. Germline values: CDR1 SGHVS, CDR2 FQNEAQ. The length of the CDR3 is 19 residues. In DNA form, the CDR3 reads TGTGCCAGCAGCTCCCCTCTCGCTAGCGGGGGGACGCTCACAGATACGCAGTATTTT. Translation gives CASSSPLASGGTLTDTQYF.

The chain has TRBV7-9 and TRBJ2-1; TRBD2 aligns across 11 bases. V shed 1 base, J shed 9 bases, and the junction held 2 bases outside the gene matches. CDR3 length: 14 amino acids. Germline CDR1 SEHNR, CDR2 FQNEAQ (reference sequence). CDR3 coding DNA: TGTGCCAGCAGCTTAGAGCTAGCGGGAGGTGAGCAGTTCTTC. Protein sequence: CASSLELAGGEQFF.